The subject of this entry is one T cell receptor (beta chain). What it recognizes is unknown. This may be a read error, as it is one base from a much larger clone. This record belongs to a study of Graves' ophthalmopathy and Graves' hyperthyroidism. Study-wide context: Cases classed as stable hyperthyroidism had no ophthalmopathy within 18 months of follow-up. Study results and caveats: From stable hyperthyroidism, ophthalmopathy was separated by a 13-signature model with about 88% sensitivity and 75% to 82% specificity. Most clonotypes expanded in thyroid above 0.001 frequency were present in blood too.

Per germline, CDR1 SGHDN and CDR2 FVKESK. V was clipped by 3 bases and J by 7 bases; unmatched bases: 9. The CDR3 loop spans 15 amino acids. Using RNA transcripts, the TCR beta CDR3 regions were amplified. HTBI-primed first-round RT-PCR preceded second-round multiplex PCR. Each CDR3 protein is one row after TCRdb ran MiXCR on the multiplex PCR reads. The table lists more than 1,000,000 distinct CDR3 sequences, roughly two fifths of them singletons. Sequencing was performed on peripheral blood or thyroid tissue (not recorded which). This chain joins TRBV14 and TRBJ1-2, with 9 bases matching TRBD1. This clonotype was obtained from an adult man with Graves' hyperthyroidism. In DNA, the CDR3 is TGTGCCAGCAGCCAGCCCCGGGACAGGGACGGTGGCTACACCTTC. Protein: CASSQPRDRDGGYTF.